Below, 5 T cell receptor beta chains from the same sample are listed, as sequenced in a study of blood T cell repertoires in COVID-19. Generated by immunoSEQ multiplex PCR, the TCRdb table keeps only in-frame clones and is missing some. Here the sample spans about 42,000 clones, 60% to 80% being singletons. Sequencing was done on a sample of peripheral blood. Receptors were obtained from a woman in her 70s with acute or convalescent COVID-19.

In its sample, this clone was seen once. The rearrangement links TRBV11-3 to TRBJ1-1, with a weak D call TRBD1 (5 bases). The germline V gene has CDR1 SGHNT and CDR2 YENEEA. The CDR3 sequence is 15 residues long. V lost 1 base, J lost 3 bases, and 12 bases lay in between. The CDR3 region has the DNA TGTGCCAGCAGCTTAGGGGCAGGGAGGGACACTGAAGCTTTCTTT. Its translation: CASSLGAGRDTEAFF. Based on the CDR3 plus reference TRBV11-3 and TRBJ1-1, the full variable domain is EAGVVQSPRYKIIEKKQPVAFWCNPISGHNTLYWYLQNLGQGPELLIRYENEEAVDDSQLPKDRFSAERLKGVDSTLKIQPAELGDSAVYLCASSLGAGRDTEAFFGQGTRLTVV.

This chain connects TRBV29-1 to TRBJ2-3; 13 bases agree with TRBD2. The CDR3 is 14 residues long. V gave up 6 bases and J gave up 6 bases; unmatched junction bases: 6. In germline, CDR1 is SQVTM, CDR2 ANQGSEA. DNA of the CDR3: TGCAGCGTAGGGACTAGCGGGATACCGGATACGCAGTATTTT. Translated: CSVGTSGIPDTQYF.

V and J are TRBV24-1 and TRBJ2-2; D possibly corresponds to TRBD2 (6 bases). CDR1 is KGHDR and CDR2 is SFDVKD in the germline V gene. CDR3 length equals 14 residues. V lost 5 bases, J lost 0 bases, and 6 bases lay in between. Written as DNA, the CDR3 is TGTGCCACCAGTGCGGGAGCGAACACCGGGGAGCTGTTTTTT. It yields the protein CATSAGANTGELFF.

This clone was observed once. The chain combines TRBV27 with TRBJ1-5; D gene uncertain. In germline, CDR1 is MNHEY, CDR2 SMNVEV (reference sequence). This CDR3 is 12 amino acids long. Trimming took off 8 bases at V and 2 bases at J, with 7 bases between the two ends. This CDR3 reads CASGEGNQPQHF. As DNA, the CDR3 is TGTGCCAGCGGGGAGGGCAATCAGCCCCAGCATTTT.

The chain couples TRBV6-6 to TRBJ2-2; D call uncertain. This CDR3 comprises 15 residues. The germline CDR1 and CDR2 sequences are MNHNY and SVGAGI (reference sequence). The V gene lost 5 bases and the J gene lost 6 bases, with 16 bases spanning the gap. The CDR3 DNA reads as TGTGCCAGCAGTCCCCTCAGCCCTCAGGCCGGGGAGCTGTTTTTT. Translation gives CASSPLSPQAGELFF.